This T cell receptor beta chain was sequenced during a study of T cell responses to AZD1222 COVID-19 vaccine. Points on this clone: The junction does not match germline at one end; this may be a read error. The same CDR3 can be traced to other DNA sequences in this sample.

Data came from immunoSEQ multiplex PCR; TCRdb stores just in-frame clones and leaves some out. The profile shows around 100,000 clones, about nine tenths of them singletons. The CDR3 covers 11 residues. The germline V gene encodes CDR1 GTSNPN and CDR2 SVGIG (reference sequence). This chain joins TRBV30 and TRBJ1-2; no firm D call. The receptor's source is an adult in good health. The specimen comprised peripheral blood, sampled on day 0 of AZD1222 vaccination. Here the CDR3 DNA reads TGTGCCTGGAGTCCTAATTATGGCTACACCTTC. Translated: CAWSPNYGYTF.